This note documents a single T cell receptor beta chain sequence. Antigen: not known. The entry originates in a study of cytomegalovirus exposure and HLA in healthy donors. General observations from the study: Near-uniform donor sequencing depth was presumed by presence/absence analyses. Later, an analysis found that common viral pathogens appeared to be linked with several of the most significant clusters.

PCR primers comprised 60 Vbeta and 13 Jbeta primers. The protocol was immunoSEQ multiplex PCR, while the TCRdb copy is restricted to in-frame clones and leaves out a portion. The data show around 140,000 clones, with about two thirds seen just once and about 2% held by the top ten. At sampling all donors were nominally healthy, likely with unrecorded immune exposures. The V gene end was trimmed by 9 bases and the J gene end by 2 bases; junction bases not matched to a gene: 6. There are 14 residues in the CDR3. Germline values: CDR1 LNHDA, CDR2 SQIVND (reference sequence). Sequenced: PBMCs. The TCR was taken from a woman aged 55-70 years in good health and CMV-seropositive. This chain links TRBV19 with TRBJ2-7; 11 bases match TRBD2. This chain's CDR3 is CASSLAGGTYEQYF. CDR3 coding DNA: TGTGCCAGCTCTCTAGCGGGAGGAACCTACGAGCAGTACTTC.